The sequence of this TCR beta chain was determined in a study of cytomegalovirus exposure and HLA in healthy donors. 13 Jbeta primers and 60 Vbeta primers were used for the PCR. Assay: immunoSEQ multiplex PCR; the TCRdb copy retains only in-frame clones and omits some. The table includes approximately 160,000 clones, 80% detected once. The length of the CDR3 is 17 residues. V lost 3 bases, J lost 0 bases, and 12 bases lay in between. Per the germline V gene, CDR1 is LNHDA and CDR2 is SQIVND (reference sequence). The sample taken for sequencing was PBMCs. The genes are TRBV19 and TRBJ2-6; no reliable D call. This TCR derives from a man aged 30 to 45 in good health and CMV-seropositive. CDR3 sequence: CASSIWVGRSGANVLTF. The CDR3 DNA sequence: TGTGCCAGTAGTATTTGGGTGGGCCGCTCTGGGGCCAACGTCCTGACTTTC.